Reported below is one T cell receptor (beta chain). Its recognized antigen is unknown. No base-level quality is on record; no much larger clone is a single base apart. Library creation used 5' RACE. The run used an Illumina HiSeq 2000. Template switching added a universal primer binding site, and the final cDNA carried a unique molecular identifier that allowed TCR cDNA molecules to be counted accurately. Specific primers in the conserved constant-segment region were used to synthesize first-strand cDNA for the TCR alpha and beta chains. To control for contamination, each cDNA library was double barcoded with a SMART-Mk sample barcode plus Illumina barcodes. TruSeq adapter sequences and Illumina sample barcodes were added in two successive PCR steps. Sequencing of the TCR alpha and beta cDNA libraries was done on the Illumina HiSeq platform using custom primers. The source study handled its data this way. Unique molecular identifiers were extracted from raw reads with MiGEC, and CDR3 positions were determined with MiXCR. Recombination models were inferred per individual with the repgenHMM and IGoR tools using an EM algorithm. Shared clonotype analysis was performed with the tcR package in R, normalizing sharing by the product of cloneset sizes. Out-of-frame nonproductive sequences were analyzed to study raw recombination free of thymic and clonal selection effects. The raw public data were reprocessed by TCRdb itself: fastp quality trimming at Q25, MiXCR clonotype calling, in-frame beta chains only. CDR3 protein sequences are deduplicated, and each keeps its most common genes and DNA. The V and J calls, along with clone size, are taken from TCRdb and not from the paper's own processing. The sample table holds around 220,000 distinct CDR3 sequences, of which roughly a tenth were seen once. Approximately 9.1% of the sample belongs to the ten largest clones.

Only healthy Caucasian donors were included. Using Miltenyi CD45RO+ enrichment and human naive T-cell isolation kits, memory (CD45RO+) and naive T cells were isolated from PBMC. The entry originates in a study of identical twins (dated by TCRdb to the mid-2010s). With regard to the full study: The study deep-sequenced TCR alpha and beta repertoires from monozygotic twins, unrelated adults of various ages and cord blood to test whether fetal clonotypes persist. To rule out contamination, the twin experiments were replicated at different times with different library preparation protocols. The investigation overall reported the following: Abundant cord blood beta clonotypes had fewer insertions, young adult naive repertoires showed a similar but weaker trend, and memory repertoires showed no such trend. Because the same donors could not be followed over many years, the conclusions relied on cross-sectional statistical analysis. The excess sharing between twins in beta out-of-frame sequences was weaker because fewer shared sequences reduced the signal-to-noise ratio. Invariant T cells such as MAIT and iNKT could partly confound zero-insertion analyses, although diverse VJ usage argued against such confounding for most clonotypes. Compared with coincidental sharing between unrelated individuals, out-of-frame TCR alpha sequences shared between twins showed an excess of sequences with low generation probability. In monozygotic twins, recombination models systematically underestimated out-of-frame TCR alpha sharing, but the models matched the sharing seen between unrelated individuals.

Spanning cysteine to phenylalanine, the CDR3 consists of 14 amino acids. The sequence is cut down to CDR3 DNA, 42 bases in frame from base 1. As encoded in the germline V gene (reference sequence), CDR1 is SEHNR while CDR2 is FQNEAQ. Trimming at the junction amounts to 5 bases on V and 0 bases on J, and the germline ends lie 9 bases apart. Specimen: memory T cells sorted from blood. In light of the paper, this sample's cell subset or site label describes: CD45RO+ enriched T cells. The origin of this receptor is a man aged 50 to 60 in good health. The sequence is built from TRBV7-9 and TRBJ2-3; the D gene remains uncertain. The DNA is TGTGCCAGCAGCCACGAATCTAGCACAGATACGCAGTATTTT. The encoded protein is CASSHESSTDTQYF.